Each of the 23 T cell receptor beta chains below was sequenced from the same sample in a study of a mutant IDH1 vaccine in newly diagnosed glioma (dated by TCRdb to the early 2020s). According to the study, the label for this sample's time point signals: baseline, week 1 (first vaccination visit). Reading the label with the study, this specimen's treatment or condition is: pre-vaccination baseline after standard-of-care therapy. The library relied on the immunoSEQ multiplex PCR assay. The immuneACCESS repertoire file appears here via TCRdb, limited to in-frame rearrangements. These files lack a portion of the clones; in checked studies, under half of the deficit traces to unresolved V genes, and the cause of the others is not known. This sample is represented by tens of thousands of clones; 65% to 90% of them were singletons. The top ten constitute about 3% of the sample. The input for sequencing was PBMCs, taken from a glioma patient treated with radiotherapy, temozolomide or both. The receptors derive from a man younger than 45 with glioma.

The genes are TRBV5-6 and TRBJ1-1; weak D call: TRBD1 (5 bases). CDR1 and CDR2 (germline): SGHDT, YYEEEE. Trimming stripped 5 bases from V and 1 base from J, with 21 bases between. This CDR3 has 17 residues. CDR3 sequence reads: CASSYYPGRARNTEAFF. For the CDR3, the DNA is TGTGCCAGCAGTTACTACCCAGGCAGGGCGAGGAACACTGAAGCTTTCTTT.

CDR3 amino acids: CASREPRDKYYGYTF. Here the CDR3 DNA reads TGTGCCAGCAGAGAACCCCGGGACAAGTACTATGGCTACACCTTC. This chain joins TRBV2 and TRBJ1-2, with D tentatively TRBD1 (6 bases). V lost 6 bases, J lost 3 bases, and 17 bases lay in between. The CDR3 totals 15 residues. CDR1 is SNHLY and CDR2 is FYNNEI in the germline V gene.

The chain links TRBV28 to TRBJ1-4, with TRBD1 matching over 7 bases. The CDR3 extends over 13 amino acids. The V gene end was trimmed by 7 bases and the J gene end by 8 bases; junction bases not matched to a gene: 7. The germline V gene has CDR1 MDHEN and CDR2 SYDVKM. The CDR3 spells CASTPDRAEKLFF. The CDR3 region has the DNA TGTGCCAGCACCCCTGACAGGGCCGAAAAACTGTTTTTT.

The rearrangement joins TRBV13 to TRBJ2-5; D is possibly TRBD1 or TRBD2 (5 bases each). The CDR3 totals 15 residues. Germline CDR1 PRHDT, CDR2 FYEKMQ (reference sequence). V lost 4 bases and J 3 bases, leaving 15 bases between the germline ends. As DNA, the CDR3 is TGTGCCAGCAGCTCTGGGGAGTGGGGCGAAGAGACCCAGTACTTC. It specifies CASSSGEWGEETQYF.

The chain is built from TRBV19 and TRBJ1-5; the match to TRBD1 covers 11 bases. V was clipped by 4 bases and J by 5 bases; unmatched bases: 4. The germline V gene encodes CDR1 LNHDA and CDR2 SQIVND (reference sequence). The CDR3 is 15 residues long. The CDR3 is CASSKGTGGDQPQHF. The CDR3 coding sequence is TGTGCCAGTAGTAAGGGGACAGGGGGAGATCAGCCCCAGCATTTT.

This clone was picked up a small number of times. This chain links TRBV7-9 with TRBJ2-2; 8 positions match TRBD1. Germline V gives CDR1 SEHNR, CDR2 FQNEAQ (reference sequence). The CDR3 is made up of 14 amino acids. The junction had 2 bases not matched to a gene; V was cut back by 3 bases and J by 5 bases. Here the CDR3 reads CASSLTGVTGELFF. In nucleotides, the CDR3 is TGTGCCAGCAGCTTGACAGGGGTGACCGGGGAGCTGTTTTTT.

This sequence joins TRBV7-6 and TRBJ1-1, with a possible D match to TRBD1 (5 bases). The germline gives CDR1 SGHVS, CDR2 FNYEAQ. The CDR3 loop spans 14 amino acids. Trimming left V 1 base short and J 3 bases short, with 9 bases between. Here the CDR3 reads CASSLGPGDTEAFF. DNA of the CDR3: TGTGCCAGCAGCTTAGGTCCGGGGGACACTGAAGCTTTCTTT. Full variable domain (rest looked up from reference TRBV7-6 and TRBJ1-1): GAGVSQSPRYKVTKRGQDVALRCDPISGHVSLYWYRQALGQGPEFLTYFNYEAQQDKSGLPNDRFSAERPEGSISTLTIQRTEQRDSAMYRCASSLGPGDTEAFFGQGTRLTVV.

The chain links TRBV11-3 to TRBJ2-3, with D perhaps matching TRBD1 or TRBD2 (5 bases each). V was trimmed by 5 bases and J by 0 bases, leaving 9 bases between them. From germline, CDR1 is SGHNT and CDR2 YENEEA. CDR3 length equals 14 residues. DNA of the CDR3: TGTGCCAGCAGCAGCCGGGACAGCACAGATACGCAGTATTTT. This sequence encodes CASSSRDSTDTQYF.

The chain couples TRBV20-1 to TRBJ2-7, with D perhaps matching TRBD1 or TRBD2 (6 bases each). The CDR3 is made up of 11 amino acids. Germline CDR1 and CDR2: DFQATT and SNEGSKA (reference sequence). The CDR3 sequence: CSVKGGYEQYF. The CDR3 DNA sequence: TGCAGCGTAAAGGGGGGCTACGAGCAGTACTTC.

The chain is built from TRBV5-1 and TRBJ1-4, with D possibly being TRBD1 (5 bases). CDR3 length equals 13 residues. The V end was cut by 4 bases, the J end by 8 bases, with 12 bases between. Looked up from germline, CDR1 is SGHRS and CDR2 is YFSETQ. CDR3 bases: TGCGCCAGCAGCCCCGGGGGAAAGGAAAAACTGTTTTTT. It codes for CASSPGGKEKLFF.

The CDR3 coding sequence is TGTGCCAGCAGTTTATTCCCGGGACAGGGCTATGGCTACACCTTC. Translation gives CASSLFPGQGYGYTF. The genes are TRBV27 and TRBJ1-2, with TRBD1 identical over 9 bases. The CDR3 sequence is 15 residues long. Germline assignment: CDR1 MNHEY and CDR2 SMNVEV (reference sequence). V gave up 1 base and J gave up 4 bases; unmatched junction bases: 4.

This chain joins TRBV5-1 and TRBJ2-3; D is uncertain. This CDR3 has 11 amino acids. Germline CDR1 and CDR2: SGHRS and YFSETQ. Trimming shortened V by 6 bases and J by 4 bases, and 6 bases separated the two germline ends. CDR3 in amino acids: CASTSADTQYF. The CDR3 DNA sequence: TGCGCCAGCACCTCAGCAGATACGCAGTATTTT.

V usage is TRBV19 and J usage is TRBJ2-7, with TRBD2 matching over 12 bases. With 3 bases clipped from V and 2 bases from J, the junction kept 2 bases outside the gene matches. CDR3 length: 15 residues. Germline V CDR1 and CDR2: LNHDA, SQIVND (reference sequence). CDR3 residues: CASSIWTSGTYEQYF. In DNA, the CDR3 is TGTGCCAGTAGTATTTGGACTAGCGGGACCTACGAGCAGTACTTC.

The V and J genes are TRBV19 and TRBJ1-6, with 8 bases identical to TRBD1. Germline trimming cut 7 bases from V and 14 bases from J; bases unmatched to any gene: 13. CDR3 length equals 14 residues. Germline V gene lookup returns CDR1 LNHDA and CDR2 SQIVND (reference sequence). Here the CDR3 reads CASTRQGTREALHF. The CDR3 DNA sequence: TGTGCCAGTACCCGACAGGGGACTAGGGAAGCCCTCCACTTT.

This chain connects TRBV21-1 to TRBJ2-1. TRBV21-1 is designated a pseudogene. The CDR3 extends over 21 amino acids. This CDR3 reads CASSKLGVGRPIRSSYNEQFF. As DNA, the CDR3 is TGTGCCAGCAGCAAATTAGGGGTGGGACGGCCGATTAGGAGCTCCTACAATGAGCAGTTCTTC.

This clone was observed a few times. This chain links TRBV4-2 with TRBJ1-1; D may be TRBD1 (5 bases). Germline CDR1 reads LGHNA; CDR2 reads YNFKEQ. The V gene lost 4 bases and the J gene lost 3 bases, with 12 bases spanning the gap. The length of the CDR3 is 14 residues. CDR3 nucleotides: TGTGCCAGCAGCCTGCAGGGTGGCGACACTGAAGCTTTCTTT. Protein sequence: CASSLQGGDTEAFF.

This clone was counted only a few times. The chain has TRBV19 and TRBJ1-5; possible D gene TRBD1, 5 bases. The CDR3 sequence is 14 residues long. Deletions cut 6 bases from V and 6 bases from J, with 15 bases between. Germline V gives CDR1 LNHDA, CDR2 SQIVND (reference sequence). This CDR3 reads CASRSREGPQPQHF. CDR3 bases: TGTGCCAGTAGATCCAGGGAAGGTCCTCAGCCCCAGCATTTT.

This sequence joins TRBV7-9 and TRBJ1-2; D ambiguous. The germline V gene encodes CDR1 SEHNR and CDR2 FQNEAQ (reference sequence). V was trimmed by 4 bases and J by 3 bases, leaving 15 bases between them. The CDR3 totals 15 residues. For the CDR3, the DNA is TGTGCCAGCAGCTCCACCCGAACCCGTGACTATGGCTACACCTTC. Encoded protein: CASSSTRTRDYGYTF.

The chain carries TRBV21-1 and TRBJ2-7; TRBD1 is the table's D call, not checked against the DNA. TRBV21-1 is termed a pseudogene. The CDR3 totals 17 residues. CDR3 sequence reads: CASSKAEGHSPCHEQYF. The DNA of the CDR3 is TGTGCCAGCAGCAAAGCAGAGGGACACAGTCCTTGCCACGAGCAGTACTTC.

The chain joins TRBV27 to TRBJ2-7; tentatively, D is TRBD2 (6 bases). CDR1 and CDR2 from the germline V gene are MNHEY and SMNVEV (reference sequence). CDR3 length: 16 residues. The V end was cut by 1 base, the J end by 0 bases, with 13 bases between. The CDR3 sequence: CASSLLGQGGSYEQYF. DNA for the CDR3: TGTGCCAGCAGTTTATTGGGCCAGGGAGGCTCCTACGAGCAGTACTTC.

The chain carries TRBV19 and TRBJ1-6; D unclear. The V end was cut by 5 bases, the J end by 10 bases, with 18 bases between. Per germline, CDR1 LNHDA and CDR2 SQIVND (reference sequence). There are 15 residues in the CDR3. The CDR3 nucleotides read TGTGCCAGTAGTGCCCAGGTCCGTAGGAACTCACCCCTCCACTTT. Amino acids: CASSAQVRRNSPLHF.

Remarks on this clone: Germline and junction disagree at one end, which may indicate a read error. The genes are TRBV18 and TRBJ1-1; the match to TRBD1 covers 7 bases. The CDR3 has 15 residues. CDR1 KGHSH and CDR2 LQKENI come from the germline V gene. CDR3 protein: CASSPQGHQNTEAFF. Written as DNA, the CDR3 is TGTGCCAGCTCTCCACAGGGGCACCAGAACACTGAAGCTTTCTTT.

The rearrangement joins TRBV5-1 to TRBJ1-2; weak D call: TRBD1 (6 bases). Germline V gene lookup returns CDR1 SGHRS and CDR2 YFSETQ. The CDR3 spans 14 residues. V lost 6 bases and J lost 4, with 16 bases in between. The CDR3 sequence: CASNTGAGSYGYTF. CDR3 in DNA: TGCGCCAGCAATACGGGGGCAGGGAGCTATGGCTACACCTTC. Filled out from reference TRBV5-1 and TRBJ1-2, the complete variable domain reads KAGVTQTPRYLIKTRGQQVTLSCSPISGHRSVSWYQQTPGQGLQFLFEYFSETQRNKGNFPGRFSGRQFSNSRSEMNVSTLELGDSALYLCASNTGAGSYGYTFGSGTRLTVV.